One sample yielded the 20 T cell receptor beta chains listed below, sequenced in a study of blood T cell repertoires in COVID-19. Sequencing used immunoSEQ multiplex PCR; TCRdb keeps in-frame clones, though not all of them. The profile shows under 95,000 clones, 87% of them singletons. The sequencing input was peripheral blood. Source of these receptors: a man between 60 and 75 years old with acute or convalescent COVID-19.

J is TRBJ1-6 and V is TRBV5-1; D may be TRBD1 (6 bases). CDR3 length equals 16 residues. Germline V gene data show CDR1 as SGHRS and CDR2 as YFSETQ. Trimming pared 4 bases from V and 9 bases from J, leaving 20 bases between. The CDR3: CASSGTGIAVGSPLHF. The CDR3 DNA is TGCGCCAGCAGCGGAACAGGGATTGCAGTTGGTTCACCCCTCCACTTT. Variable domain in full (rest from reference TRBV5-1 and TRBJ1-6): KAGVTQTPRYLIKTRGQQVTLSCSPISGHRSVSWYQQTPGQGLQFLFEYFSETQRNKGNFPGRFSGRQFSNSRSEMNVSTLELGDSALYLCASSGTGIAVGSPLHFGNGTRLTVT.

The chain combines TRBV5-6 with TRBJ2-4, with D perhaps TRBD1 (6 bases). The CDR3 has 16 amino acids. Deletions cut 3 bases from V and 0 bases from J, with 13 bases between. Per germline, CDR1 SGHDT and CDR2 YYEEEE. In nucleotides, the CDR3 is TGTGCCAGCAGCTCGACAGGATTTATAGCCAAAAACATTCAGTACTTC. Translated, it gives CASSSTGFIAKNIQYF.

V and J are TRBV15 and TRBJ1-5; D is uncertain. The CDR3 covers 15 residues. CDR1 LNHNV and CDR2 YYDKDF come from the germline V gene (reference sequence). The V gene lost 1 base and the J gene lost 3 bases, with 10 bases spanning the gap. CDR3 sequence reads: CATSRVSGSNQPQHF. For the CDR3, the DNA is TGTGCCACCAGCAGAGTGTCGGGATCCAATCAGCCCCAGCATTTT.

The chain joins TRBV6-5 to TRBJ1-2; 8 bases line up with TRBD1. CDR3 length equals 14 residues. CDR1 MNHEY and CDR2 SVGAGI come from the germline V gene. The trim removed 6 bases at V and 4 bases at J, leaving 7 bases unmatched. The DNA of the CDR3 is TGTGCCAGCAGGGGGACAGGACTCCCCTATGGCTACACCTTC. This translates into CASRGTGLPYGYTF.

The chain combines TRBV4-3 with TRBJ2-3; D might be TRBD1 (5 bases). The V and J ends lost 2 bases and 4 bases respectively, with 10 bases between them. Per the germline V gene, CDR1 is LGHNA and CDR2 is YSLEER. The CDR3 length is 14 residues. CDR3 in amino acids: CASSQRQGADTQYF. Here the CDR3 DNA reads TGCGCCAGCAGCCAACGTCAGGGCGCAGATACGCAGTATTTT.

V usage is TRBV4-1 and J usage is TRBJ1-6; tentative D call: TRBD1 (5 bases). CDR3 size: 17 residues. Germline V gene sequence: CDR1 MGHRA, CDR2 YSYEKL. V lost 0 bases, J lost 9 bases, and 18 bases lay in between. The CDR3, as DNA: TGCGCCAGCAGCCAAGATCTGTATGAAGGGGCTGGTTCACCCCTCCACTTT. It is translated as CASSQDLYEGAGSPLHF.

Only a few counts were recorded for this clone. The chain combines TRBV5-4 with TRBJ2-7; TRBD1 matches 8 bases. Trimming removed 5 bases from V and 2 bases from J; junction bases left unmatched: 6. Germline V gene lookup returns CDR1 SGHNT and CDR2 YYREEE (reference sequence). This CDR3 is built from 14 residues. DNA of the CDR3: TGTGCCAGCAGTTCTGGGGACAGGCCCTACGAGCAGTACTTC. It translates to CASSSGDRPYEQYF. Complete variable domain (other parts from reference TRBV5-4 and TRBJ2-7): ETGVTQSPTHLIKTRGQQVTLRCSSQSGHNTVSWYQQALGQGPQFIFQYYREEENGRGNFPPRFSGLQFPNYSSELNVNALELDDSALYLCASSSGDRPYEQYFGPGTRLTVT.

V usage is TRBV7-6 and J usage is TRBJ1-1; weak D call: TRBD1 (5 bases). With 1 base removed from V and 6 bases from J, the gap between germline ends came to 21 bases. The CDR3 covers 17 residues. Per the germline V gene, CDR1 is SGHVS and CDR2 is FNYEAQ. The CDR3 DNA is TGTGCCAGCAGCTTAGGACAGACACTAATAAGTAACGCTGAAGCTTTCTTT. Translating it yields CASSLGQTLISNAEAFF.

This chain links TRBV10-1 with TRBJ1-5; TRBD1 aligns across 8 bases. The CDR3 covers 14 residues. Germline CDR1 WNHNN, CDR2 SYGVQD (reference sequence). J lost 5 bases, V lost 8 bases, and 8 bases had no gene match. The CDR3 spells CASYGQGFYQPQHF. CDR3 bases: TGCGCCAGCTACGGACAGGGCTTTTATCAGCCCCAGCATTTT.

The rearrangement links TRBV7-2 to TRBJ2-1; D is perhaps TRBD1 (5 bases). Between the trimmed V and J ends, which lost 4 bases and 6 bases, there was a span of 16 bases. The CDR3 is 15 amino acids. CDR1 SGHTA and CDR2 FQGNSA come from the germline V gene. The CDR3 here is CASSSQGGNSNEQFF. The CDR3 nucleotides read TGTGCCAGCAGCTCCCAGGGCGGTAATTCCAATGAGCAGTTCTTC. Together with reference TRBV7-2 and TRBJ2-1, the CDR3 gives the full variable domain: GAGVSQSPSNKVTEKGKDVELRCDPISGHTALYWYRQSLGQGLEFLIYFQGNSAPDKSGLPSDRFSAERTGGSVSTLTIQRTQQEDSAVYLCASSSQGGNSNEQFFGPGTRLTVL.

This chain connects TRBV5-1 to TRBJ1-2; the match to TRBD1 covers 9 bases. This CDR3 is built from 13 residues. V was clipped by 4 bases and J by 6 bases; unmatched bases: 4. Germline lookup yields CDR1 SGHRS and CDR2 YFSETQ. The CDR3 DNA follows: TGCGCCAGCAGCGAACAGGGGGCGGATGGCTACACCTTC. It translates to CASSEQGADGYTF.

CDR3 protein: CASSFAGTGVDTQYF. CDR3 DNA: TGCGCCAGCAGCTTTGCCGGGACAGGGGTAGATACGCAGTATTTT. The J gene is TRBJ2-3, the V gene TRBV5-1; 10 bases line up with TRBD1. Germline lookup yields CDR1 SGHRS and CDR2 YFSETQ. V was pared by 2 bases and J by 5 bases, with 5 bases of the junction left unmatched. This CDR3 is built from 15 residues. The full variable domain, rest sourced from reference TRBV5-1 and TRBJ2-3, is KAGVTQTPRYLIKTRGQQVTLSCSPISGHRSVSWYQQTPGQGLQFLFEYFSETQRNKGNFPGRFSGRQFSNSRSEMNVSTLELGDSALYLCASSFAGTGVDTQYFGPGTRLTVL.

The rearrangement joins TRBV13 to TRBJ2-1; TRBD2 aligns across 14 bases. With 0 bases clipped from V and 5 bases from J, the junction kept 3 bases outside the gene matches. The CDR3 totals 17 residues. Germline-derived CDR1 and CDR2 are PRHDT and FYEKMQ (reference sequence). For the CDR3, the DNA is TGTGCCAGCAGCTTAGGAGGACTAGCGGGGGGCAACAATGAGCAGTTCTTC. Translation gives CASSLGGLAGGNNEQFF.

This chain joins TRBV5-8 and TRBJ1-5, with 9 bases that match TRBD1. The CDR3 sequence is 17 residues long. Germline assignment: CDR1 SGHTS and CDR2 YDEGEE. J lost 3 bases, V lost 4 bases, and 11 bases had no gene match. The CDR3 DNA reads TGTGCCAGCAGCATCGCCGGGACAGGGAGTTTCAATCAGCCCCAGCATTTT. Encoded protein: CASSIAGTGSFNQPQHF.

The CDR3 protein is CASRRTDTQYF. In DNA, the CDR3 is TGTGCCAGCAGGCGAACAGATACGCAGTATTTT. The V gene is TRBV7-2, the J gene TRBJ2-3; D uncertain. Trimming removed 6 bases at V and 3 bases at J, with 4 bases between. The CDR3 is 11 residues long. In germline, CDR1 is SGHTA, CDR2 FQGNSA.

The J gene is TRBJ2-7, the V gene TRBV7-6; TRBD1 might be the D (6 bases). Trimming stripped 5 bases from V and 0 bases from J, with 14 bases between. CDR3 size: 15 residues. Per germline, CDR1 SGHVS and CDR2 FNYEAQ. The CDR3: CASSPTGSFSYEQYF. CDR3 DNA sequence: TGTGCCAGCAGCCCCACAGGGTCCTTCTCCTACGAGCAGTACTTC. Supplemented by reference TRBV7-6 and TRBJ2-7, the full variable domain reads GAGVSQSPRYKVTKRGQDVALRCDPISGHVSLYWYRQALGQGPEFLTYFNYEAQQDKSGLPNDRFSAERPEGSISTLTIQRTEQRDSAMYRCASSPTGSFSYEQYFGPGTRLTVT.

This chain links TRBV6-5 with TRBJ2-5; unclear D gene. V lost 2 bases and J 1 base, leaving 11 bases between the germline ends. The CDR3 length is 15 residues. Germline V CDR1 and CDR2: MNHEY, SVGAGI. The CDR3 DNA follows: TGTGCCAGCAGTTACAGAGGCCGGTTCCAAGAGACCCAGTACTTC. Its translation is CASSYRGRFQETQYF.

The rearrangement links TRBV6-5 to TRBJ2-3; no clear D gene. V lost 0 bases and J lost 5, with 9 bases in between. The length of the CDR3 is 14 residues. Germline-derived CDR1 and CDR2 are MNHEY and SVGAGI. The CDR3 reads CASSYSLSKDTQYF. For the CDR3, the DNA is TGTGCCAGCAGTTACTCGCTGTCTAAAGATACGCAGTATTTT.

The chain joins TRBV10-3 to TRBJ1-5; D is unclear. Germline CDR1 ENHRY, CDR2 SYGVKD. The V gene lost 0 bases and the J gene lost 2 bases, with 8 bases spanning the gap. This CDR3 has 15 amino acids. CDR3 amino acids: CAISESEVRNQPQHF. CDR3 in DNA: TGTGCCATCAGTGAGTCTGAGGTACGCAATCAGCCCCAGCATTTT.

This chain links TRBV5-6 with TRBJ1-6; D uncertain. Germline CDR1 reads SGHDT; CDR2 reads YYEEEE. V was trimmed by 2 bases and J by 7 bases, leaving 7 bases between them. The CDR3 contains 13 residues. The CDR3 sequence: CASSLGGNSPLHF. As DNA, the CDR3 is TGTGCCAGCAGCTTAGGAGGAAATTCACCCCTCCACTTT. Combining the CDR3 with reference TRBV5-6 and TRBJ1-6 gives the whole variable domain DAGVTQSPTHLIKTRGQQVTLRCSPKSGHDTVSWYQQALGQGPQFIFQYYEEEERQRGNFPDRFSGHQFPNYSSELNVNALLLGDSALYLCASSLGGNSPLHFGNGTRLTVT.